Listed below are T cell receptor beta chains from one sample, sequenced in a study of somatic mutations in cytotoxic T cells in rheumatoid arthritis. Method: immunoSEQ multiplex PCR; TCRdb's copy keeps in-frame clones and lacks some. This repertoire shows about 5,500 clones, about 82% found once; its top ten account for 45% to 50%. The sequenced material came from CD8+ T cells sorted from blood. The receptors shown here come from a woman aged 45 to 65 with rheumatoid arthritis. CDR3s include the opening cysteine and the closing phenylalanine or tryptophan. D genes are given only for firm matches. Size values are once, few and many counts, or a class for expanded clones, and some rows have none.

TRBD1	TRBV19	TRBJ1-1	hyperexpanded	CASSIGGQGTLNTEAFF	TGTGCCAGTAGTATAGGGGGACAGGGTACTTTGAACACTGAAGCTTTCTTT
-	TRBV29-1	TRBJ2-3	-	CSAEPGVGDTQYF	TGCAGCGCGGAACCCGGGGTTGGAGATACGCAGTATTTT
-	TRBV19	TRBJ2-7	-	CASSMSQPGEQYF	TGTGCCAGTAGTATGTCACAGCCCGGCGAGCAGTACTTC
-	TRBV5-5	TRBJ2-3	-	CASSLGPSTDTQYF	TGTGCCAGCAGCTTGGGTCCAAGCACAGATACGCAGTATTTT
-	TRBV21-1	TRBJ1-2	-	CASSKARRHQGGYTF	TGTGCCAGCAGCAAAGCGAGGAGACACCAGGGAGGCTACACCTTC
TRBD2	TRBV7-8	TRBJ2-7	-	CASSGRLAGSYEQYF	TGTGCCAGCAGCGGAAGACTAGCGGGGTCCTACGAGCAGTACTTC
-	TRBV20-1	TRBJ1-1	-	CSAVATEAFF	TGCAGTGCCGTAGCCACTGAAGCTTTCTTT
-	TRBV6-4	TRBJ2-1	-	CASSLGGEQFF	TGTGCCAGCAGTCTCGGGGGTGAGCAGTTCTTC
TRBD1	TRBV11-2	TRBJ2-7	-	CASSLSTGGIYEQYF	TGTGCCAGCAGCCTATCGACAGGGGGGATCTACGAGCAGTACTTC
-	TRBV27	TRBJ2-7	-	CASSLTGSLFLSYEQYF	TGTGCCAGCAGTTTAACAGGGTCCCTATTTCTCTCCTACGAGCAGTACTTC
-	TRBV11-2	TRBJ2-7	large	CASSSTSGTSSYEQYF	TGTGCCAGCAGCTCAACCTCCGGGACAAGCTCCTACGAGCAGTACTTC
TRBD1	TRBV19	TRBJ1-5	-	CASSPRTGGVGQPQHF	TGTGCCAGTAGTCCGCGGACAGGTGGAGTGGGTCAGCCCCAGCATTTT
-	TRBV7-8	TRBJ2-7	-	CASSLPSSVGGGSYEQYF	TGTGCCAGCAGCTTACCCTCTTCTGTGGGTGGCGGCTCCTACGAGCAGTACTTC
TRBD1	TRBV10-3	TRBJ1-5	-	CAISDVSGGSQPQHF	TGTGCCATCAGTGATGTATCAGGGGGGAGTCAGCCCCAGCATTTT
TRBD1	TRBV28	TRBJ1-4	-	CASSFTGENEKLFF	TGTGCCAGCAGTTTTACAGGGGAAAATGAAAAACTGTTTTTT
TRBD2	TRBV6-1	TRBJ2-7	-	CASGWLAGNEQYF	TGTGCCAGCGGATGGCTAGCGGGAAACGAGCAGTACTTC
-	TRBV7-9	TRBJ1-1	once	CASGGAGGSEAFF	TGTGCCAGTGGAGGTGCCGGAGGATCTGAAGCTTTCTTT
-	TRBV9	TRBJ2-1	-	CASSVGGRANEQFF	TGTGCCAGCAGCGTAGGGGGGCGGGCCAATGAGCAGTTCTTC
TRBD1	TRBV29-1	TRBJ1-2	-	CSVRQGAYGYTF	TGCAGCGTCCGACAGGGGGCGTATGGCTACACCTTC
TRBD2	TRBV27	TRBJ2-2	-	CASSLLGTSGAGELFF	TGTGCCAGCAGCCTACTCGGGACTAGCGGGGCCGGGGAGCTGTTTTTT
TRBD2	TRBV9	TRBJ2-1	-	CASSLGTSGDTYNEQFF	TGTGCCAGCAGCCTGGGGACTAGCGGGGACACTTACAATGAGCAGTTCTTC
-	TRBV27	TRBJ1-5	-	CASSFGGNQPQHF	TGTGCCAGCAGTTTCGGCGGGAATCAGCCCCAGCATTTT
-	TRBV13	TRBJ1-1	-	CASSGGPMNTEAFF	TGTGCCAGCAGCGGCGGGCCTATGAACACTGAAGCTTTCTTT
-	TRBV5-6	TRBJ2-1	-	CASSLGGNEQFF	TGTGCCAGCAGCTTGGGCGGCAATGAGCAGTTCTTC
-	TRBV19	TRBJ2-7	few	CASSIAGRNEQYF	TGTGCCAGTAGTATAGCAGGGAGGAACGAGCAGTACTTC
-	TRBV4-1	TRBJ1-5	-	CASSQPTGNQPQHF	TGCGCCAGCAGCCAACCGACAGGCAATCAGCCCCAGCATTTT
-	TRBV6-5	TRBJ2-7	large	CASRTGYEQYF	TGTGCCAGCAGAACGGGGTACGAGCAGTACTTC
-	TRBV5-4	TRBJ2-7	-	CASSPGDSSYEQYF	TGTGCCAGCAGCCCTGGAGACAGCTCCTACGAGCAGTACTTC
-	TRBV29-1	TRBJ2-7	-	CSVEGQGGDYEQYF	TGCAGCGTTGAAGGACAGGGCGGGGACTACGAGCAGTACTTC
-	TRBV28	TRBJ2-7	once	CASSLSVLGGTGTNYEQYF	TGTGCCAGCAGTTTATCGGTTTTAGGGGGTACCGGGACAAACTACGAGCAGTACTTC
TRBD2	TRBV9	TRBJ2-1	-	CASSETSGGSGDEQFF	TGTGCCAGCAGCGAGACTAGCGGGGGCTCGGGAGATGAGCAGTTCTTC
-	TRBV30	TRBJ1-1	few	CAWSVAGSEAFF	TGTGCCTGGAGTGTCGCGGGATCTGAAGCTTTCTTT
TRBD1	TRBV11-1	TRBJ2-1	once	CASSTDDRGAYNEQFF	TGTGCCAGCAGCACGGACGACAGGGGTGCCTACAATGAGCAGTTCTTC
-	TRBV29-1	TRBJ2-5	-	CSVDGIDRRLKETQYF	TGCAGCGTTGACGGAATTGACAGGCGATTAAAAGAGACCCAGTACTTC
-	TRBV28	TRBJ2-3	-	CASSLGVRWDTQYF	TGTGCCAGCAGCCTCGGGGTTCGGTGGGATACGCAGTATTTT
TRBD2	TRBV27	TRBJ2-3	-	CASSLAGGQDTQYF	TGTGCCAGCAGTTTAGCGGGGGGGCAAGATACGCAGTATTTT
-	TRBV6-4	TRBJ1-1	-	CATSHGGARASAEAFF	TGTGCCACCTCACACGGGGGGGCCAGGGCTAGCGCTGAAGCTTTCTTT
-	TRBV6-1	TRBJ2-1	-	CASSAFFNNEQFF	TGTGCCAGCAGTGCCTTTTTTAACAATGAGCAGTTCTTC
-	TRBV9	TRBJ2-7	-	CASSVGGGISFYEQYF	TGTGCCAGCAGCGTAGGGGGCGGGATTAGTTTCTACGAGCAGTACTTC
-	TRBV6-4	TRBJ1-1	-	CASSDGGTEAFF	TGTGCCAGCAGTGATGGAGGAACTGAAGCTTTCTTT
TRBD1	TRBV11-1	TRBJ1-2	-	CASSLVGTGDGYTF	TGTGCCAGCAGCTTAGTCGGGACAGGGGATGGCTACACCTTC
TRBD1	TRBV7-9	TRBJ1-2	-	CASSNPETGYIYGYTF	TGTGCCAGCAGCAATCCAGAGACAGGGTATATCTATGGCTACACCTTC
-	TRBV19	TRBJ1-5	-	CASSRRHNSNQPQHF	TGTGCCAGTAGTCGCCGACATAACAGCAATCAGCCCCAGCATTTT
-	TRBV7-9	TRBJ1-1	-	CASSLGAGATGAFF	TGTGCCAGCAGCTTAGGGGCAGGGGCTACGGGCGCTTTCTTT
TRBD2	TRBV6-6	TRBJ2-4	-	CASSLPGAGEANIQYF	TGTGCCAGCAGCCTCCCCGGAGCGGGAGAGGCGAACATTCAGTACTTC
-	TRBV6-1	TRBJ2-7	-	CASSDPKVGGFSHEQYF	TGTGCCAGCAGTGACCCTAAGGTGGGCGGGTTTAGCCACGAGCAGTACTTC
-	TRBV6-6	TRBJ2-1	-	CASSYQPAGGYNEQFF	TGTGCCAGCAGTTACCAACCAGCCGGAGGGTACAATGAGCAGTTCTTC
-	TRBV28	TRBJ2-7	-	CASSLRGGLYEQYF	TGTGCCAGCAGTTTACGGGGAGGCCTCTACGAGCAGTACTTC
-	TRBV25-1	TRBJ2-7	-	CASSHGGAEQYF	TGTGCCAGCAGCCATGGGGGGGCCGAGCAGTACTTC
-	TRBV9	TRBJ2-2	-	CASSWQGGTGELFF	TGTGCCAGCAGCTGGCAGGGGGGAACCGGGGAGCTGTTTTTT
-	TRBV28	TRBJ1-2	-	CASKVRVNGYTF	TGTGCCAGCAAGGTCCGGGTCAATGGCTACACCTTC